These 17 T cell receptor beta chains share one sample of origin, sequenced in a study of T cell repertoires in cytomegalovirus infection. TCRdb re-analysed the reads in MiXCR, keeping a single row per CDR3 protein. The table includes around 120,000 distinct CDR3 sequences, roughly 9% detected once. The sequenced material came from PBMCs. The receptors shown here come from a human donor in good health (CMV status not recorded). Some clones in this sample may be carry-over from other donors' samples.

The chain joins TRBV6-4 to TRBJ2-1; 12 positions agree with TRBD2. This CDR3 is built from 14 residues. Germline V CDR1 and CDR2: MRHNA, SNTAGT. The ends lost 4 bases at V and 9 bases at J; junction bases unmatched: 4. The DNA of the CDR3 is TGTGCCAGCAGTGCCAAGACTAGCGGGGGTGAGCAGTTCTTC. Translation: CASSAKTSGGEQFF.

The table lists this clonotype with many counts. The V gene is TRBV7-6, the J gene TRBJ1-1; D not resolved. The CDR3 is 12 amino acids. V was trimmed by 5 bases and J by 4 bases, leaving 8 bases between them. Germline CDR1 is SGHVS and CDR2 is FNYEAQ. CDR3 region: CASSLRATEAFF. CDR3 DNA sequence: TGTGCCAGCAGCCTGAGGGCCACTGAAGCTTTCTTT.

This clonotype has only a few counts. This may arise from a read error, as a much more abundant clone is one base away. The chain couples TRBV20-1 to TRBJ2-7, with D perhaps matching TRBD1 or TRBD2 (6 bases each). This CDR3 contains 14 residues. In germline, CDR1 is DFQATT, CDR2 SNEGSKA (reference sequence). Trimming took 0 bases from V and 7 from J, leaving 16 bases between them. Written as DNA, the CDR3 is TGCAGTGCTAGAGATAGGTGGGGGGCGGGGGAGCAGTACTTC. Its protein product is CSARDRWGAGEQYF.

In its sample, this clonotype was seen many times. CDR3 loop: CASSLPSPGAKETQYF. As DNA, the CDR3 is TGTGCCAGCAGTTTACCCTCCCCAGGGGCGAAGGAGACCCAGTACTTC. J is TRBJ2-5 and V is TRBV28; maybe TRBD1 (6 bases). Germline CDR1 and CDR2: MDHEN and SYDVKM. V was trimmed by 2 bases and J by 5 bases, leaving 18 bases between them. This CDR3 spans 16 amino acids.

Ten or more counts support this clonotype. The chain employs TRBV11-2 and TRBJ2-2; 10 bases agree with TRBD2. The J segment lost 0 bases and the V segment lost 0 bases, leaving 4 bases of the junction unmatched. Germline V gene data show CDR1 as SGHAT and CDR2 as FQNNGV. This CDR3 contains 18 residues. The DNA of the CDR3 is TGTGCCAGCAGCTTAGAAGCGGGGGGGTTCGCGAACACCGGGGAGCTGTTTTTT. Amino acid sequence: CASSLEAGGFANTGELFF.

The rearrangement uses TRBV2 and TRBJ1-2; D gene unclear. Per germline, CDR1 SNHLY and CDR2 FYNNEI. The CDR3 loop spans 15 amino acids. Trimming left V 3 bases short and J 4 bases short, with 15 bases between. The CDR3 loop reads CASSDPSPNAYGYTF. The CDR3 DNA reads as TGTGCCAGCAGTGACCCCTCGCCGAACGCCTATGGCTACACCTTC.

This clonotype has just a few counts. The rearrangement links TRBV12-3 or TRBV12-4 to TRBJ1-5; D gene unclear. Trimming took off 5 bases at V and 9 bases at J, with 20 bases between the two ends. The CDR3 contains 15 residues. CDR3 coding DNA: TGTGCCAGCAGTGCCGTTGGCCAAGGCGTGGGGCCCCAGCATTTT. As protein: CASSAVGQGVGPQHF.

This clonotype came up many times. The chain is built from TRBV25-1 and TRBJ1-2; unclear D gene. Germline loops: CDR1 MGHDK, CDR2 SYGVNS. Trimming cost V 3 bases and J 4 bases, with 9 bases left between them. This CDR3 region has 13 residues. Here the CDR3 reads CASSEPTGYGYTF. The CDR3 DNA reads as TGTGCCAGCAGTGAGCCGACGGGCTATGGCTACACCTTC.

This clonotype was observed many times. The CDR3 spells CSAEDRARGQPQHF. In DNA form, the CDR3 reads TGCAGTGCTGAAGACAGGGCTAGGGGTCAGCCCCAGCATTTT. This chain links TRBV20-1 with TRBJ1-5, with 7 nucleotides matching TRBD1. The length of the CDR3 is 14 residues. The germline gives CDR1 DFQATT, CDR2 SNEGSKA (reference sequence). With 5 bases clipped from V and 6 bases from J, the junction kept 10 bases outside the gene matches.

This clonotype has a count of ten or more. The V call is TRBV19, the J call TRBJ1-2; TRBD1 might be the D (5 bases). The V gene lost 7 bases and the J gene lost 4 bases, with 16 bases spanning the gap. Germline CDR1 reads LNHDA; CDR2 reads SQIVND (reference sequence). The CDR3 totals 14 residues. The CDR3 region has the DNA TGTGCCAGTACCCCCTCAGGGATCGCCTATGGCTACACCTTC. Translating gives CASTPSGIAYGYTF.

This clonotype was seen many times. V and J are TRBV7-8 and TRBJ1-1, with no clear D. In germline, CDR1 is SGHVS, CDR2 FQNEAQ. Trimming cost V 1 base and J 12 bases, with 15 bases left between them. The CDR3 totals 13 residues. The CDR3 sequence: CASSLDVMRFTFF. The CDR3 DNA follows: TGTGCCAGCAGCTTAGACGTCATGAGGTTTACTTTCTTT.

This clonotype was counted many times. The chain combines TRBV28 with TRBJ2-2; 10 bases agree with TRBD2. After removal of 6 bases from V and 6 bases from J, the junction contained 7 bases not matched to a gene. The germline gives CDR1 MDHEN, CDR2 SYDVKM. This CDR3 region has 15 residues. As DNA, the CDR3 is TGTGCCAGCAGGGAAGCGGGGGGGCTTTCCGGGGAGCTGTTTTTT. It yields the protein CASREAGGLSGELFF.

This clonotype was counted ten times or more. V usage is TRBV28 and J usage is TRBJ2-7, with TRBD2 matching over 13 bases. Germline lookup yields CDR1 MDHEN and CDR2 SYDVKM. The V segment lost 6 bases and the J segment 5 bases; nucleotides outside the gene matches: 10. The CDR3 is made up of 16 amino acids. The CDR3 region is CASSRLLAGGRDEQYF. The CDR3 DNA reads as TGTGCCAGCAGCCGGCTACTAGCGGGGGGGCGCGACGAGCAGTACTTC.

The chain combines TRBV5-4 with TRBJ2-5; D possibly matches TRBD1 or TRBD2 (5 bases each). Germline lookup yields CDR1 SGHNT and CDR2 YYREEE (reference sequence). The CDR3 length is 14 residues. The germline V and J ends were trimmed by 1 base and 2 bases, with 9 bases remaining between them. CDR3 nucleotide sequence: TGTGCCAGCAGCTTGTGGGGACGTCAAGAGACCCAGTACTTC. Amino acid sequence: CASSLWGRQETQYF.

This clonotype came up many times. The chain links TRBV7-6 to TRBJ1-1; D is unresolved. CDR1 and CDR2 from the germline V gene are SGHVS and FNYEAQ. There are 11 residues in the CDR3. The V and J ends lost 3 bases and 6 bases respectively, with 5 bases between them. CDR3 nucleotides: TGTGCCAGCAGCTTTGGGGCTGAAGCTTTCTTT. Translating gives CASSFGAEAFF.

This clonotype was counted at least ten times. V and J are TRBV19 and TRBJ2-3; D may be TRBD2 (5 bases). This CDR3 has 13 amino acids. V was pared by 2 bases and J by 8 bases, with 11 bases between. CDR1 and CDR2 from the germline V gene are LNHDA and SQIVND (reference sequence). Here the CDR3 reads CASSIRVEGTQYF. DNA of the CDR3: TGTGCCAGTAGTATAAGGGTCGAGGGTACGCAGTATTTT.

V usage is TRBV3-1 and J usage is TRBJ2-2; 8 nucleotides agree with TRBD1. This CDR3 has 17 amino acids. J gave up 4 bases and V 5 bases, and 12 bases lay outside the gene matches. The germline gives CDR1 LGHDT, CDR2 YNNKEL (reference sequence). The CDR3 nucleotides read TGTGCCAGCAGCATAGGACAGGGCGTCGATGGCACCGGGGAGCTGTTTTTT. This sequence encodes CASSIGQGVDGTGELFF.